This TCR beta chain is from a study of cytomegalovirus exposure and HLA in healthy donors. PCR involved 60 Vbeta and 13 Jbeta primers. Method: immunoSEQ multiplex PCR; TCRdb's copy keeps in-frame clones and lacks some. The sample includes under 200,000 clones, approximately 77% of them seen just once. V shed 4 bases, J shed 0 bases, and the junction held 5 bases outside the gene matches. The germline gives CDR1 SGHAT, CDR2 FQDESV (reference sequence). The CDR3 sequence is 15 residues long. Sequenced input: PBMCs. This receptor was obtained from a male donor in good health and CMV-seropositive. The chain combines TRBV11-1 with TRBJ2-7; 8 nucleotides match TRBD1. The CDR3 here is CASSSITGGSYEQYF. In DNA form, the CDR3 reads TGTGCCAGCAGCTCTATAACAGGGGGCTCCTACGAGCAGTACTTC. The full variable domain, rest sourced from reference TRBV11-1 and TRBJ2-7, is EAEVAQSPRYKITEKSQAVAFWCDPISGHATLYWYRQILGQGPELLVQFQDESVVDDSQLPKDRFSAERLKGVDSTLKIQPAELGDSAMYLCASSSITGGSYEQYFGPGTRLTVT.